This T cell receptor beta chain emerged from a study of graft-versus-host responses after intestinal transplantation. TCRdb keeps only in-frame clones here, not all; method: immunoSEQ multiplex PCR. The sample has about 71,000 clones; less than 95% are singletons. V lost 6 bases and J lost 4, with 16 bases in between. This CDR3 comprises 15 residues. CDR1 SNHLY and CDR2 FYNNEI come from the germline V gene. This clone was found a few times. The antigen is undetermined. The material sequenced was unstimulated CD8+ T cells sorted from spleen or lymph node cells, taken before intestinal transplant. The receptor's source is a human donor who received an intestinal transplant. The chain recombines TRBV2 with TRBJ1-5; D is unresolved. CDR3 nucleotides: TGTGCCAGCAGGCTGCTGGAGAACCTTAATCAGCCCCAGCATTTT. It codes for CASRLLENLNQPQHF.